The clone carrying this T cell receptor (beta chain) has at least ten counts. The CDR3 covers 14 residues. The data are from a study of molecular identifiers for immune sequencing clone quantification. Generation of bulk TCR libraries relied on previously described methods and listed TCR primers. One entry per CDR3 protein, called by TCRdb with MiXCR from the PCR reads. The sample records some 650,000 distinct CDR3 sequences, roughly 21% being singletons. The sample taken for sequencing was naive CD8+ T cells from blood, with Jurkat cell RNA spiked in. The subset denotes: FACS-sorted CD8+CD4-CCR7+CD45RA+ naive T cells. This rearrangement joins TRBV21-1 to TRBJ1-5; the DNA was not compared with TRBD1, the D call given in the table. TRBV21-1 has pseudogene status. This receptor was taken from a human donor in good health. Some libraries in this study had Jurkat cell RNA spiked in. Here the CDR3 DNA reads TGTGCCAGCAGCCCCCGGTGGGCATTTCAGCCCCAGCATTTT. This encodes CASSPRWAFQPQHF.